The 17 T cell receptor beta chains listed next were all sequenced from one sample in a study of human T cells and chemical hapten exposure. Each CDR3 protein is one row after TCRdb ran MiXCR on the RACE reads. Of around 130,000 distinct CDR3 sequences in the sample, around 8.2% were seen once. Documented time point: healthy volunteer bleed at 2 weeks. The template was total RNA from unfractionated whole blood. Material: whole blood. The receptors here all came from a male donor in good health. Some clones in this sample may be carry-over from other donors' samples.

V gene TRBV30 combines with J gene TRBJ1-2, with 8 nucleotides matching TRBD1. Trimming cost V 6 bases and J 3 bases; bases outside gene matches: 6. The CDR3 has 13 residues. Per germline, CDR1 GTSNPN and CDR2 SVGIG (reference sequence). For the CDR3, the DNA is TGTGCCTGCCCCAAACAGGGGGACTATGGCTACACCTTC. Its protein is CACPKQGDYGYTF.

A few counts support this clonotype. The chain recombines TRBV6-6 with TRBJ1-6; a weak D match, TRBD1 (6 bases). The ends were cut back, 7 bases at V and 10 bases at J, with 17 bases in the middle. Germline values: CDR1 MNHNY, CDR2 SVGAGI (reference sequence). This CDR3 is 14 amino acids long. CDR3 DNA: TGTGCCAGCACCTCCGGGGGCAGTAACTCACCCCTCCACTTT. Translation gives CASTSGGSNSPLHF.

This clonotype appeared a few times. This chain links TRBV20-1 with TRBJ1-5; D is unresolved. V was shortened by 0 bases and J by 7 bases, with 13 bases between the two germline ends. Germline CDR1 DFQATT, CDR2 SNEGSKA (reference sequence). This CDR3 region has 14 residues. DNA of the CDR3: TGCAGTGCTAGAGATTCGAAGGGCGGGCAGCCCCAGCATTTT. Protein: CSARDSKGGQPQHF.

This clonotype was detected a few times. The V gene is TRBV3-1, the J gene TRBJ1-1; D is ambiguous. Trimming stripped 0 bases from V and 3 bases from J, with 5 bases between. The CDR3 is made up of 13 amino acids. The germline V gene encodes CDR1 LGHDT and CDR2 YNNKEL (reference sequence). The CDR3 DNA sequence: TGTGCCAGCAGCCAAGATTGGTACACTGAAGCTTTCTTT. It yields the protein CASSQDWYTEAFF.

This clonotype was counted at least ten times. This sequence joins TRBV6-2 or TRBV6-3 and TRBJ1-1; no clear D gene. Trimming took 2 bases from V and 1 from J, leaving 20 bases between them. From germline, CDR1 is MNHEY and CDR2 SVGEGT. The CDR3 sequence is 18 residues long. The CDR3 spells CASSYVAGVSVKNTEAFF. The CDR3 DNA follows: TGTGCCAGCAGTTACGTCGCTGGTGTGAGCGTTAAGAACACTGAAGCTTTCTTT.

This clonotype was observed a few times. The V call is TRBV6-5, the J call TRBJ2-5; D is unclear. The CDR3 length is 16 residues. From germline, CDR1 is MNHEY and CDR2 SVGAGI. V shed 0 bases and J shed 5 bases, with 16 bases lying between them. The CDR3 DNA is TGTGCCAGCAGTTACTCGAATACCGGGCTGGAGGAGACCCAGTACTTC. This encodes CASSYSNTGLEETQYF.

The chain links TRBV15 to TRBJ2-1; 9 bases match TRBD2. The CDR3 has 19 amino acids. V shed 0 bases, J shed 0 bases, and the junction held 9 bases outside the gene matches. Germline-derived CDR1 and CDR2 are LNHNV and YYDKDF (reference sequence). The CDR3 spells CATSRDSGGTRSSYNEQFF. CDR3 nucleotides: TGTGCCACCAGCAGAGATAGCGGGGGTACAAGGAGCTCCTACAATGAGCAGTTCTTC.

This clonotype was seen repeatedly, ten times or more. The rearrangement links TRBV7-9 to TRBJ2-5, with D tentatively TRBD2 (6 bases). From germline, CDR1 is SEHNR and CDR2 FQNEAQ (reference sequence). The CDR3 consists of 14 residues. Trimming stripped 5 bases from V and 7 bases from J, with 17 bases between. Here the CDR3 reads CASSPPGRDGTQYF. CDR3 DNA: TGTGCCAGCAGCCCCCCAGGGCGGGACGGGACCCAGTACTTC.

This clonotype occurred many times. The chain has TRBV6-2 or TRBV6-3 and TRBJ2-5, with no clear D. CDR3 length: 11 amino acids. The V gene's germline CDR1 is MNHEY and CDR2 SVGEGT. V shed 6 bases and J shed 0 bases, with 2 bases lying between them. The CDR3 region is CASSYQETQYF. The DNA of the CDR3 is TGTGCCAGCAGCTACCAAGAGACCCAGTACTTC.

This clonotype has ten or more counts. The chain employs TRBV20-1 and TRBJ1-6; 7 bases line up with TRBD1. Germline V gene sequence: CDR1 DFQATT, CDR2 SNEGSKA (reference sequence). The CDR3 has 15 residues. Trimming removed 0 bases from V and 12 bases from J; junction bases left unmatched: 11. CDR3 protein: CSARDLGDSRVPLHF. CDR3 coding DNA: TGCAGTGCTAGAGATCTCGGGGACAGCCGAGTACCCCTCCACTTT.

This clonotype showed up just a few times. V is TRBV5-1 and J is TRBJ1-1; D is undetermined. CDR3 length equals 13 residues. The germline V and J ends were trimmed by 6 bases and 5 bases, with 14 bases remaining between them. Looked up from germline, CDR1 is SGHRS and CDR2 is YFSETQ. The CDR3 nucleotides are TGCGCCAGCACCCCCCCGGGAGGAACTGAAGCTTTCTTT. It translates to CASTPPGGTEAFF.

The CDR3 DNA is TGTGCCACCAGCATTGGGGGAGTAAGCTCCTACGAGCAGTACTTC. It encodes CATSIGGVSSYEQYF. The V gene is TRBV15, the J gene TRBJ2-7; D assignment may be TRBD1 or TRBD2 (5 bases each). The CDR3 runs to 15 residues. CDR1 is LNHNV and CDR2 is YYDKDF in the germline V gene (reference sequence). Trimming shortened V by 4 bases and J by 0 bases, and 13 bases separated the two germline ends. Variable domain in full (rest from reference TRBV15 and TRBJ2-7): DAMVIQNPRYQVTQFGKPVTLSCSQTLNHNVMYWYQQKSSQAPKLLFHYYDKDFNNEADTPDNFQSRRPNTSFCFLDIRSPGLGDTAMYLCATSIGGVSSYEQYFGPGTRLTVT.

This clonotype was seen a few times. The chain couples TRBV18 to TRBJ2-1; 9 bases align to TRBD2. V trimming: 3 bases; J trimming: 6 bases; junction bases outside the gene matches: 3. Germline CDR1 KGHSH, CDR2 LQKENI. CDR3 size: 14 residues. The CDR3 loop reads CASSPPSGINEQFF. CDR3 in DNA: TGTGCCAGCTCACCCCCTAGCGGGATCAATGAGCAGTTCTTC.

At least ten counts were recorded for this clonotype. The V call is TRBV25-1, the J call TRBJ2-7; D remains ambiguous. Germline V gene sequence: CDR1 MGHDK, CDR2 SYGVNS. The CDR3 extends over 12 amino acids. V was pared by 3 bases and J by 0 bases, with 3 bases between. Written as DNA, the CDR3 is TGTGCCAGCAGTGACAACTCCTACGAGCAGTACTTC. It encodes CASSDNSYEQYF.

The chain joins TRBV28 to TRBJ2-3, with TRBD2 matching over 11 bases. V shed 5 bases and J 0 bases; nucleotides not matched to a gene: 4. The CDR3 loop spans 16 amino acids. Per the germline V gene, CDR1 is MDHEN and CDR2 is SYDVKM. DNA of the CDR3: TGTGCCAGCAGTCCTGGGACTAGCGGAAGCACAGATACGCAGTATTTT. Translated, it gives CASSPGTSGSTDTQYF.

This clonotype has just a few counts. J is TRBJ1-5 and V is TRBV16; D gene unclear. Germline loops: CDR1 KGHSY, CDR2 FQNENV. The CDR3 runs 14 residues. Trimming left V 2 bases short and J 2 bases short, with 7 bases between. CDR3 residues: CASSQMDGNQPQHF. For the CDR3, the DNA is TGTGCCAGCAGCCAAATGGACGGCAATCAGCCCCAGCATTTT.

CDR3 residues: CSARDFWGDDTYEQYF. The DNA of the CDR3 is TGCAGTGCTAGGGACTTTTGGGGAGATGATACCTACGAGCAGTACTTC. The chain carries TRBV20-1 and TRBJ2-7; possibly TRBD2 for D (5 bases). The V gene's germline CDR1 is DFQATT and CDR2 SNEGSKA (reference sequence). This CDR3 has 16 amino acids. V gave up 3 bases and J gave up 2 bases, with 20 bases separating them.